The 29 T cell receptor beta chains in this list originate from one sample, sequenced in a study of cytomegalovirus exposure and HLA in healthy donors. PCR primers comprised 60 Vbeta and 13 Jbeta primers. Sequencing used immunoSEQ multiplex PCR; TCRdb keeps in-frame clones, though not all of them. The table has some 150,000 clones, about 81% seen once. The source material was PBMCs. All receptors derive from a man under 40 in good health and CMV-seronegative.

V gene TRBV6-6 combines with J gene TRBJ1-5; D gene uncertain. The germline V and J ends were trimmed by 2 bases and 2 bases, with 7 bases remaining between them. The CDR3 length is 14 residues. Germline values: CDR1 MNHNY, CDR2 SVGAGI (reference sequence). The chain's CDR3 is CASSYGQGNQPQHF. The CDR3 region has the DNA TGTGCCAGCAGTTACGGGCAGGGCAATCAGCCCCAGCATTTT.

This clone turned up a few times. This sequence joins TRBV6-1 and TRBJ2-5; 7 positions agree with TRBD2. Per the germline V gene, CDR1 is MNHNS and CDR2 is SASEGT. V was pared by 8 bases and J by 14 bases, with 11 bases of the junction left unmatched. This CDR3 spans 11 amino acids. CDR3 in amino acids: CASGAGLFTYF. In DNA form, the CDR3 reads TGTGCCAGCGGAGCGGGACTTTTTACTTACTTC.

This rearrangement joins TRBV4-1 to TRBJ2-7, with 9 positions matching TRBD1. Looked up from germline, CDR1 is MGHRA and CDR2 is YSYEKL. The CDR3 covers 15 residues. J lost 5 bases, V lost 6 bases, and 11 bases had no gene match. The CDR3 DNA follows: TGCGCCAGCAGATTCCTTGGACAGGGGACCCACGAGCAGTACTTC. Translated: CASRFLGQGTHEQYF.

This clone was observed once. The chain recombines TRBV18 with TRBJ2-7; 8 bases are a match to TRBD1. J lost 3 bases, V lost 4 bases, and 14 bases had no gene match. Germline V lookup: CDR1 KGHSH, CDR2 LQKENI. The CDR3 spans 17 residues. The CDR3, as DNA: TGTGCCAGCTCACTCCGGGTGGGACAGGAAGGGGGCTACGAGCAGTACTTC. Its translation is CASSLRVGQEGGYEQYF.

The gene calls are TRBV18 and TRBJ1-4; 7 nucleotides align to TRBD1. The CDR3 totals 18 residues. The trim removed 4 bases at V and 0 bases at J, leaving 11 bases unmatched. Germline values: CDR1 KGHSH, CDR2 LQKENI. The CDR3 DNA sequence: TGTGCCAGCTCACAAAGACAGGGCCCGACATCAACTAATGAAAAACTGTTTTTT. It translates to CASSQRQGPTSTNEKLFF. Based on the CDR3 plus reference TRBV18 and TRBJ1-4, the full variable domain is NAGVMQNPRHLVRRRGQEARLRCSPMKGHSHVYWYRQLPEEGLKFMVYLQKENIIDESGMPKERFSAEFPKEGPSILRIQQVVRGDSAAYFCASSQRQGPTSTNEKLFFGSGTQLSVL.

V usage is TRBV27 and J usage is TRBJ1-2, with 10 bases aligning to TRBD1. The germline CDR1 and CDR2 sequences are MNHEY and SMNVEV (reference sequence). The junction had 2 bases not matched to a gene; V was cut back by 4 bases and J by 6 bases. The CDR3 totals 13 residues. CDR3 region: CASSYGQGDGYTF. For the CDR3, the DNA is TGTGCCAGCAGTTACGGACAGGGGGATGGCTACACCTTC.

CDR3 in amino acids: CASSEGGVTEAFF. The CDR3 DNA sequence: TGTGCCAGCAGTGAAGGGGGGGTTACTGAAGCTTTCTTT. The V call is TRBV6-1, the J call TRBJ1-1, with D possibly being TRBD1 (5 bases). Germline V gives CDR1 MNHNS, CDR2 SASEGT. V gave up 1 base and J gave up 5 bases, with 8 bases separating them. This CDR3 is 13 amino acids long.

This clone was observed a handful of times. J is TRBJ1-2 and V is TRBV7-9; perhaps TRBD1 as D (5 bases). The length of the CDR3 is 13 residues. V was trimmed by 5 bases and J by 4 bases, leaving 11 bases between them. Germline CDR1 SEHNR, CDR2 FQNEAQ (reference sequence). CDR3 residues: CASSITGVYGYTF. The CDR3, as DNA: TGTGCCAGCAGCATTACGGGGGTCTATGGCTACACCTTC.

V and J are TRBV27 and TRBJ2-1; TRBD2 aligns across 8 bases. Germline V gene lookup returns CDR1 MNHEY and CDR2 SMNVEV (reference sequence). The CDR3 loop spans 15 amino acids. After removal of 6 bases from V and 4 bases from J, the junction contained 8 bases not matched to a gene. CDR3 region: CASRLSGSEYNEQFF. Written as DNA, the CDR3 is TGTGCCAGCAGACTGAGCGGGAGCGAGTACAATGAGCAGTTCTTC.

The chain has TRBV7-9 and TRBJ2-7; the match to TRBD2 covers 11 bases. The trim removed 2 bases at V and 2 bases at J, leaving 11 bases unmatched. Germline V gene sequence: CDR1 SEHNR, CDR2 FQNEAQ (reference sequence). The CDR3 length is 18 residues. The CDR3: CASSLPPGTSGRTYEQYF. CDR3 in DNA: TGTGCCAGCAGCTTACCGCCCGGAACTAGCGGGAGAACCTACGAGCAGTACTTC.

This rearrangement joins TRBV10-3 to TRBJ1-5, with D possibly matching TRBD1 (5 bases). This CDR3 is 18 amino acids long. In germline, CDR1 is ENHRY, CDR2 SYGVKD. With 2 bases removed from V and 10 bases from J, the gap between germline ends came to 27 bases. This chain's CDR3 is CAISEKDPGLPLSYPQHF. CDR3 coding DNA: TGTGCCATCAGTGAGAAAGACCCGGGACTACCCCTTTCTTATCCCCAGCATTTT.

The CDR3 loop reads CASSPTGLAWSEQYF. CDR3 in DNA: TGCGCCAGCAGCCCGACGGGACTAGCGTGGTCCGAGCAGTACTTC. The rearrangement joins TRBV5-1 to TRBJ2-7, with 10 nucleotides matching TRBD2. The CDR3 loop spans 15 amino acids. Germline assignment: CDR1 SGHRS and CDR2 YFSETQ. V gave up 4 bases and J gave up 6 bases; unmatched junction bases: 10. Combining the CDR3 with reference TRBV5-1 and TRBJ2-7 gives the whole variable domain KAGVTQTPRYLIKTRGQQVTLSCSPISGHRSVSWYQQTPGQGLQFLFEYFSETQRNKGNFPGRFSGRQFSNSRSEMNVSTLELGDSALYLCASSPTGLAWSEQYFGPGTRLTVT.

The CDR3 reads CASSLVDSRYSGNTIYF. The CDR3 region has the DNA TGCGCCAGCAGCTTGGTGGACTCACGTTACTCTGGAAACACCATATATTTT. This chain uses TRBV5-1 with TRBJ1-3; D remains ambiguous. Trimming shortened V by 0 bases and J by 0 bases, and 13 bases separated the two germline ends. This CDR3 has 17 residues. Germline-derived CDR1 and CDR2 are SGHRS and YFSETQ.

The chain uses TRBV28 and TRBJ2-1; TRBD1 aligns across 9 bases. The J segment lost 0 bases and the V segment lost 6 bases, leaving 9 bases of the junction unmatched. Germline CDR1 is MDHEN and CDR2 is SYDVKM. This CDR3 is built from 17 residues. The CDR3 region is CASSPGTGRSSYNEQFF. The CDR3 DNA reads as TGTGCCAGCAGCCCAGGGACAGGGAGAAGCTCCTACAATGAGCAGTTCTTC.

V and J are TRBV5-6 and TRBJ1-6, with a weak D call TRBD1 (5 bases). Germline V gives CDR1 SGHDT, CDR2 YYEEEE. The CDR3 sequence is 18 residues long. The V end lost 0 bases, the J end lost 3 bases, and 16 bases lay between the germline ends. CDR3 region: CASSLGGTPTFYNSPLHF. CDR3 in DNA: TGTGCCAGCAGCTTGGGGGGCACTCCAACTTTCTATAATTCACCCCTCCACTTT.

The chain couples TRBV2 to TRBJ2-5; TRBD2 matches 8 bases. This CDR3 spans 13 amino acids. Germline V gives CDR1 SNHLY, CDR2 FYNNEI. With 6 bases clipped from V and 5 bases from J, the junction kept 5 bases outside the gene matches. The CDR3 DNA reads TGTGCCAGCAGACGGGGGGGCCAGGAGACCCAGTACTTC. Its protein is CASRRGGQETQYF.

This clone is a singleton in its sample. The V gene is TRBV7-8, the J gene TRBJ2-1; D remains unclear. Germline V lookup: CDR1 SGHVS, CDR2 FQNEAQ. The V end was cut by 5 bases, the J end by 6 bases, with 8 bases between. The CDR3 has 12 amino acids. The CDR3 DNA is TGTGCCAGCAGCAGTGAGCGCAATGAGCAGTTCTTC. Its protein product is CASSSERNEQFF.

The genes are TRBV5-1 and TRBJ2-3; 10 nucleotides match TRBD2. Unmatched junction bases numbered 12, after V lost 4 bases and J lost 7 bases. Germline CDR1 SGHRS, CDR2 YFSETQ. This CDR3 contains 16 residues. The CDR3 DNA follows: TGCGCCAGCAGCGCCCGTCCTAGCGGGAGTGTTAATACGCAGTATTTT. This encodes CASSARPSGSVNTQYF.

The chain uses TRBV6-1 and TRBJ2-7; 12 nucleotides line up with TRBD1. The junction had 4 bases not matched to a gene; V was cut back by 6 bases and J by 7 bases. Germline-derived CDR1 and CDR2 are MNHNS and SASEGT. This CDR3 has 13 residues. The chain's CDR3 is CASRGQGAGEQYF. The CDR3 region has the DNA TGTGCCAGCAGGGGACAGGGGGCGGGAGAGCAGTACTTC.

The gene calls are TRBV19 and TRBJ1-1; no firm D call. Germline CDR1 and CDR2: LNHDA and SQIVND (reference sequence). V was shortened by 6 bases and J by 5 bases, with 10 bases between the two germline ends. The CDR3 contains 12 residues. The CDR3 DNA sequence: TGTGCCAGTAGGGAGGGAAGAACTGAAGCTTTCTTT. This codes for CASREGRTEAFF.

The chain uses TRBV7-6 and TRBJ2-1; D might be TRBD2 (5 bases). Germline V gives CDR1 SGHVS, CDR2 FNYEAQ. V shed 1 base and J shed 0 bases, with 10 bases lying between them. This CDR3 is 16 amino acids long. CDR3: CASSLVVAGSYNEQFF. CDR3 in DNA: TGTGCCAGCAGCTTAGTTGTGGCGGGCTCCTACAATGAGCAGTTCTTC.

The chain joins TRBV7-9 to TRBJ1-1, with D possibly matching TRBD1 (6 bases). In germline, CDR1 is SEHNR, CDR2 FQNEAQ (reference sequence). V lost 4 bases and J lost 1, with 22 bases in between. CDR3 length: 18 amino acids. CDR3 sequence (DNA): TGTGCCAGCAGCTATAGGGGGGGGACTCACCGTCGGAACACTGAAGCTTTCTTT. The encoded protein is CASSYRGGTHRRNTEAFF.

CDR3 bases: TGTGCCGTCGGGGAAGGGACAGGGTGGGACACCGGGGAGCTGTTTTTT. Its translation: CAVGEGTGWDTGELFF. This chain connects TRBV10-3 to TRBJ2-2; 9 nucleotides match TRBD1. In germline, CDR1 is ENHRY, CDR2 SYGVKD. The junction had 13 bases not matched to a gene; V was cut back by 11 bases and J by 3 bases. The CDR3 spans 16 residues.

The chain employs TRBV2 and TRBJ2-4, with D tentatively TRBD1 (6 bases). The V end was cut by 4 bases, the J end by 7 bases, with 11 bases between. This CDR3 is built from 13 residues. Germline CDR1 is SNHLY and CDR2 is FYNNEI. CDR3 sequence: CASSVNRENIQYF. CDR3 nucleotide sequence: TGTGCCAGCAGTGTAAACAGGGAGAACATTCAGTACTTC. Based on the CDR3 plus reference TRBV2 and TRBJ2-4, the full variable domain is EPEVTQTPSHQVTQMGQEVILRCVPISNHLYFYWYRQILGQKVEFLVSFYNNEISEKSEIFDDQFSVERPDGSNFTLKIRSTKLEDSAMYFCASSVNRENIQYFGAGTRLSVL.

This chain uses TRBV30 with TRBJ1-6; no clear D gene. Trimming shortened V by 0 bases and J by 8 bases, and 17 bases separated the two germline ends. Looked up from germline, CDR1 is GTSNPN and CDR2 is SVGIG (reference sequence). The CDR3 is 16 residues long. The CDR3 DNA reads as TGTGCCTGGAGTGTACTTCCGGCAGGTCCATATTCACCCCTCCACTTT. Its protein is CAWSVLPAGPYSPLHF.

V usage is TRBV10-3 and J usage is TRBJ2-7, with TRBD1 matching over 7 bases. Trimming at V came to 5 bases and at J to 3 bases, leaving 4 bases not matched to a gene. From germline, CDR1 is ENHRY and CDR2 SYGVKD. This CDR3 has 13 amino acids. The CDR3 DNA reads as TGTGCCATCAGTTCCGGGACAGTCTACGAGCAGTACTTC. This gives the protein CAISSGTVYEQYF.

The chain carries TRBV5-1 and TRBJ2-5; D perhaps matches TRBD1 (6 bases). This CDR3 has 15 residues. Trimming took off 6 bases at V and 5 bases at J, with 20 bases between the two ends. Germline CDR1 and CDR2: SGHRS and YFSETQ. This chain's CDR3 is CASTPGALQGETQYF. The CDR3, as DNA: TGCGCCAGCACCCCCGGAGCTCTGCAGGGGGAGACCCAGTACTTC.

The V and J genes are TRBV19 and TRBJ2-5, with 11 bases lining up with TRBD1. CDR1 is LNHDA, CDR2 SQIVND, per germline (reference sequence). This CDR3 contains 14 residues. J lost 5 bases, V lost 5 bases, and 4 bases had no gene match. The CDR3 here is CASSSRTGGETQYF. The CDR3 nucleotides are TGTGCCAGTAGTTCACGGACAGGGGGCGAGACCCAGTACTTC.

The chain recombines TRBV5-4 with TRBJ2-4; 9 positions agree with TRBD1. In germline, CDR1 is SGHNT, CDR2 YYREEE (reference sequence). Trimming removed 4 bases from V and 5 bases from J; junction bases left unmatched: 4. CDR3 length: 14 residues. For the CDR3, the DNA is TGTGCCAGCAGCGGCCGGGACAGGGAAAACATTCAGTACTTC. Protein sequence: CASSGRDRENIQYF. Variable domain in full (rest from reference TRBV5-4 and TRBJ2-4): ETGVTQSPTHLIKTRGQQVTLRCSSQSGHNTVSWYQQALGQGPQFIFQYYREEENGRGNFPPRFSGLQFPNYSSELNVNALELDDSALYLCASSGRDRENIQYFGAGTRLSVL.